A single sample is the source of the 26 T cell receptor beta chains below, sequenced in a study of patients and donors after allogeneic stem cell transplantation. TCRdb called the RT-PCR reads again in MiXCR, with one record for every CDR3 protein. The sample gives approximately 170,000 distinct CDR3 sequences, roughly 24% of which show up once; 26% is in the top ten. The sequencing sample was made of blood, either unsorted or a sorted T cell fraction (not recorded which). The receptors shown here come from a human donor who was either an allogeneic HSCT recipient or a stem cell or donor lymphocyte infusion donor (not recorded which). It is not recorded whose cells these are; they may come from a transplant donor.

This clonotype appeared many times. The V gene is TRBV7-8, the J gene TRBJ2-1, with 9 bases lining up with TRBD2. The germline CDR1 and CDR2 sequences are SGHVS and FQNEAQ. The length of the CDR3 is 16 residues. The junction had 12 bases not matched to a gene; V was cut back by 5 bases and J by 7 bases. The CDR3 coding sequence is TGTGCCAGCAGCCCCGAGGGTAGCGGGAGTGTGAATGAGCAGTTCTTC. Translating it yields CASSPEGSGSVNEQFF.

The rearrangement uses TRBV5-1 and TRBJ2-1; 7 nucleotides match TRBD2. This CDR3 has 14 residues. Germline V lookup: CDR1 SGHRS, CDR2 YFSETQ. The J segment lost 0 bases and the V segment lost 4 bases, leaving 1 base of the junction unmatched. CDR3 residues: CASSAGVSYNEQFF. CDR3 DNA: TGCGCCAGCAGCGCGGGGGTCTCCTACAATGAGCAGTTCTTC.

The chain couples TRBV7-9 to TRBJ2-1; D possibly corresponds to TRBD2 (6 bases). Trimming took off 0 bases at V and 6 bases at J, with 12 bases between the two ends. CDR1 is SEHNR, CDR2 FQNEAQ, per germline (reference sequence). CDR3 length: 15 amino acids. CDR3 nucleotide sequence: TGTGCCAGCAGCTTAGCGGGACTTGGGGGCAATGAGCAGTTCTTC. Translation: CASSLAGLGGNEQFF.

The V call is TRBV7-9, the J call TRBJ2-7; a weak D match, TRBD2 (6 bases). The CDR3 sequence is 15 residues long. Germline V gene lookup returns CDR1 SEHNR and CDR2 FQNEAQ (reference sequence). The ends were cut back, 1 base at V and 1 base at J, with 11 bases in the middle. DNA for the CDR3: TGTGCCAGCAGCTTAGGAGGGGAGGTTTCCTACGAGCAGTACTTC. It yields the protein CASSLGGEVSYEQYF.

This clonotype has a handful of counts. The V and J genes are TRBV12-3 or TRBV12-4 and TRBJ1-3; D is uncertain. This CDR3 spans 15 amino acids. V dropped 5 bases and J dropped 5 bases, with 16 bases sitting between them. The CDR3 DNA reads as TGTGCCAGCAGTCCAGACGGATTCGGGAGAAACACCATATATTTT. Its protein is CASSPDGFGRNTIYF.

This clonotype was observed a handful of times. The chain has TRBV6-5 and TRBJ1-4; TRBD1 might be the D (5 bases). V was cut by 7 bases and J by 8 bases, with 17 bases left in between. This CDR3 comprises 14 residues. Germline CDR1 and CDR2: MNHEY and SVGAGI. CDR3 sequence: CASTHLGGMEKLFF. CDR3 sequence (DNA): TGTGCCAGCACCCACCTCGGGGGAATGGAAAAACTGTTTTTT.

In its sample, this clonotype was seen many times. The J gene is TRBJ1-2, the V gene TRBV6-6, with 9 positions matching TRBD1. Germline assignment: CDR1 MNHNY and CDR2 SVGAGI (reference sequence). The CDR3 loop spans 15 amino acids. V was clipped by 6 bases and J by 2 bases; unmatched bases: 7. The chain's CDR3 is CASSRGQGLNYGYTF. The CDR3 DNA is TGTGCCAGCAGCCGAGGACAGGGGTTGAACTATGGCTACACCTTC.

This clonotype was counted only a few times. V and J are TRBV6-2 or TRBV6-3 and TRBJ1-1, with 12 bases identical to TRBD1. V gave up 3 bases and J gave up 0 bases; unmatched junction bases: 8. CDR1 and CDR2 (germline): MNHEY, SVGEGT. The CDR3 spans 18 residues. The CDR3 coding sequence is TGTGCCAGCAGTTATTTGGGACAGGGGGCGAATTTGAACACTGAAGCTTTCTTT. This codes for CASSYLGQGANLNTEAFF.

This chain joins TRBV19 and TRBJ1-5; the D is unclear. Germline CDR1 and CDR2: LNHDA and SQIVND (reference sequence). CDR3 length: 14 residues. Trimming shortened V by 5 bases and J by 0 bases, and 8 bases separated the two germline ends. CDR3 DNA: TGTGCCAGTAGTGGGATTCATAGCAATCAGCCCCAGCATTTT. Translation gives CASSGIHSNQPQHF.

This clonotype was detected only a few times. The chain carries TRBV20-1 and TRBJ2-3; 7 bases map to TRBD2. The CDR3 covers 15 residues. Germline trimming cut 1 base from V and 6 bases from J; bases unmatched to any gene: 10. Germline CDR1 is DFQATT and CDR2 is SNEGSKA (reference sequence). This CDR3 reads CSARVIAGEADTQYF. The DNA of the CDR3 is TGCAGTGCTAGAGTAATTGCGGGAGAAGCGGATACGCAGTATTTT.

This rearrangement joins TRBV20-1 to TRBJ2-7; D possibly uses TRBD1 or TRBD2 (5 bases each). This CDR3 is 15 amino acids long. The ends were cut back, 0 bases at V and 2 bases at J, with 14 bases in the middle. Germline V lookup: CDR1 DFQATT, CDR2 SNEGSKA (reference sequence). The CDR3 spells CSARDSRGPPYEQYF. In DNA form, the CDR3 reads TGCAGTGCTAGAGACTCCCGGGGACCCCCCTACGAGCAGTACTTC.

This clonotype was seen only once. The rearrangement joins TRBV5-1 to TRBJ2-4; no clear D gene. The V gene's germline CDR1 is SGHRS and CDR2 YFSETQ. The CDR3 covers 14 residues. Trimming cost V 0 bases and J 0 bases, with 4 bases left between them. The CDR3 nucleotides are TGCGCCAGCAGCTTGGAAGGAGCCAAAAACATTCAGTACTTC. Protein sequence: CASSLEGAKNIQYF.

The DNA for the CDR3 is TGCGCCAGCAGCTTCACACAGGGGACAGATACGCAGTATTTT. It translates to CASSFTQGTDTQYF. The J gene is TRBJ2-3, the V gene TRBV5-1, with 7 bases matching TRBD1. Trimming removed 2 bases from V and 3 bases from J; junction bases left unmatched: 3. The CDR3 runs to 14 residues. Germline V lookup: CDR1 SGHRS, CDR2 YFSETQ.

This clonotype has more than one count but fewer than ten. The V and J genes are TRBV6-5 and TRBJ1-5; 8 bases are shared with TRBD1. Per germline, CDR1 MNHEY and CDR2 SVGAGI. Trimming cost V 5 bases and J 0 bases; bases outside gene matches: 12. The CDR3 contains 18 residues. In DNA form, the CDR3 reads TGTGCCAGCAGTCCCTTCTTGGGACAGGAAAATAGCAATCAGCCCCAGCATTTT. Translation: CASSPFLGQENSNQPQHF.

This clonotype turned up a few times. V is TRBV15 and J is TRBJ1-5, with D unclear. The CDR3 covers 13 residues. V was pared by 0 bases and J by 6 bases, with 6 bases between. CDR1 LNHNV and CDR2 YYDKDF come from the germline V gene (reference sequence). The CDR3 reads CATSRDHGQPQHF. The CDR3 nucleotides read TGTGCCACCAGCAGAGATCATGGTCAGCCCCAGCATTTT. The full variable domain, rest sourced from reference TRBV15 and TRBJ1-5, is DAMVIQNPRYQVTQFGKPVTLSCSQTLNHNVMYWYQQKSSQAPKLLFHYYDKDFNNEADTPDNFQSRRPNTSFCFLDIRSPGLGDTAMYLCATSRDHGQPQHFGDGTRLSIL.

The chain combines TRBV4-1 with TRBJ2-2; the match to TRBD2 covers 7 bases. There are 17 residues in the CDR3. The germline V gene encodes CDR1 MGHRA and CDR2 YSYEKL. The trim removed 7 bases at V and 3 bases at J, leaving 14 bases unmatched. Written as DNA, the CDR3 is TGCGCCAGCACCCCTAAGGGAGGGCGTTTGGACACCGGGGAGCTGTTTTTT. Amino acid sequence: CASTPKGGRLDTGELFF.

The chain is built from TRBV30 and TRBJ1-2; TRBD1 might be the D (5 bases). Trimming took off 5 bases at V and 14 bases at J, with 24 bases between the two ends. Germline V gene lookup returns CDR1 GTSNPN and CDR2 SVGIG (reference sequence). The CDR3 sequence is 13 residues long. CDR3 nucleotide sequence: TGTGCCTGGGAGGGACGGCGTCCCGGATTTTGGACCTTC. Amino acids: CAWEGRRPGFWTF.

The J gene is TRBJ2-3, the V gene TRBV7-9, with 9 bases fitting TRBD1. The CDR3 has 16 amino acids. Trimming took 4 bases from V and 1 from J; bases not matched to a gene: 6. Looked up from germline, CDR1 is SEHNR and CDR2 is FQNEAQ (reference sequence). This CDR3 reads CASSSLQGAGTDTQYF. CDR3 DNA: TGTGCCAGCAGCTCACTACAGGGGGCAGGCACAGATACGCAGTATTTT. Filled out from reference TRBV7-9 and TRBJ2-3, the complete variable domain reads DTGVSQNPRHKITKRGQNVTFRCDPISEHNRLYWYRQTLGQGPEFLTYFQNEAQLEKSRLLSDRFSAERPKGSFSTLEIQRTEQGDSAMYLCASSSLQGAGTDTQYFGPGTRLTVL.

V and J are TRBV5-1 and TRBJ2-7; the match to TRBD1 covers 10 bases. CDR1 and CDR2 (germline): SGHRS, YFSETQ. The V gene end was trimmed by 4 bases and the J gene end by 6 bases; junction bases not matched to a gene: 10. CDR3 length: 15 amino acids. CDR3 DNA: TGCGCCAGCAGCCCCGGGACAGGGGAAGTAGGCGAGCAGTACTTC. As protein: CASSPGTGEVGEQYF.

There are many counts of this clonotype. This chain links TRBV24-1 with TRBJ1-2, with D maybe TRBD1 (5 bases). The CDR3 is made up of 13 amino acids. Germline lookup yields CDR1 KGHDR and CDR2 SFDVKD. The germline V and J ends were trimmed by 7 bases and 2 bases, with 10 bases remaining between them. DNA for the CDR3: TGTGCCACCAGAGACGACAGCAACTATGGCTACACCTTC. It translates to CATRDDSNYGYTF.

The chain has TRBV5-1 and TRBJ2-1; a weak D match, TRBD2 (5 bases). The CDR3 contains 12 residues. Germline CDR1 is SGHRS and CDR2 is YFSETQ. Trimming stripped 7 bases from V and 6 bases from J, with 11 bases between. CDR3 protein: CASGGRGNEQFF. In DNA form, the CDR3 reads TGCGCCAGCGGCGGACGGGGCAATGAGCAGTTCTTC.

This chain links TRBV3-1 with TRBJ2-1; 12 positions agree with TRBD2. The germline V gene encodes CDR1 LGHDT and CDR2 YNNKEL (reference sequence). With V trimmed by 6 bases and J by 7 bases, 4 bases remained unmatched. The CDR3 extends over 14 amino acids. The DNA of the CDR3 is TGTGCCAGCAGTCATCTAGCGGGGGGGAATGAGCAGTTCTTC. Translation gives CASSHLAGGNEQFF.

The J gene is TRBJ2-1, the V gene TRBV4-2; no firm D call. The CDR3 length is 13 residues. V was shortened by 2 bases and J by 8 bases, with 10 bases between the two germline ends. CDR1 and CDR2 (germline): LGHNA, YNFKEQ. The CDR3 nucleotides read TGTGCCAGCAGCCAAAGACTGGGCCATGAGCAGTTCTTC. This sequence encodes CASSQRLGHEQFF.

The V and J genes are TRBV7-9 and TRBJ1-2, with TRBD1 matching over 7 bases. Trimming removed 4 bases from V and 3 bases from J; junction bases left unmatched: 5. The CDR3 sequence is 14 residues long. CDR1 SEHNR and CDR2 FQNEAQ come from the germline V gene (reference sequence). The chain's CDR3 is CASSSTTGYYGYTF. Written as DNA, the CDR3 is TGTGCCAGCAGCTCCACGACAGGGTACTATGGCTACACCTTC.

This clonotype was detected ten times or more. This sequence joins TRBV27 and TRBJ1-1, with a tentative D call TRBD1 (6 bases). Per germline, CDR1 MNHEY and CDR2 SMNVEV (reference sequence). The ends were cut back, 6 bases at V and 3 bases at J, with 14 bases in the middle. The CDR3 has 14 residues. The CDR3 coding sequence is TGTGCCAGCAGCCTTACAGGGATATACACTGAAGCTTTCTTT. Residues: CASSLTGIYTEAFF.

The V gene is TRBV5-1, the J gene TRBJ1-2; 8 nucleotides align to TRBD1. This CDR3 region has 16 residues. The junction had 14 bases not matched to a gene; V was cut back by 2 bases and J by 8 bases. The germline CDR1 and CDR2 sequences are SGHRS and YFSETQ. The CDR3 spells CASSFVTGTGLGGYTF. The CDR3, as DNA: TGCGCCAGCAGCTTCGTCACCGGGACAGGTTTGGGAGGCTACACCTTC.